The text below deals with one T cell receptor (beta chain). These data belong to a study of blood T cell repertoires in COVID-19. This CDR3 is built from 15 residues. Germline CDR1 and CDR2: SEHNR and FQNEAQ (reference sequence). V was clipped by 0 bases and J by 5 bases; unmatched bases: 1. The table came from immunoSEQ multiplex PCR; TCRdb's copy has only in-frame clones and leaves some out. The table has roughly 250,000 clones, roughly nine tenths seen once. The clonotype was recovered from a young woman who had recovered from COVID-19. This sequence joins TRBV7-9 and TRBJ1-4, with 9 bases aligning to TRBD1. Sequences were obtained from PBMCs or T cells enriched from blood (not recorded which). The CDR3 DNA follows: TGTGCCAGCAGCTTAGCGACAGGGGGGAATGAAAAACTGTTTTTT. Translating gives CASSLATGGNEKLFF.